This T cell receptor (beta chain) was retrieved from a study of technical replicates of blood from a few donors. The repertoire was sequenced with immunoSEQ multiplex PCR; TCRdb's copy has only in-frame clones and lacks some. This sample has about 88,000 clones; over 90% occur once, and the top ten carry more than 0.2%. The CDR3 consists of 16 residues. Germline V gives CDR1 MNHEY, CDR2 SMNVEV (reference sequence). The germline V and J ends were trimmed by 7 bases and 2 bases, with 21 bases remaining between them. J is TRBJ2-7 and V is TRBV27; no reliable D call. This receptor was taken from a human donor in good health. Sequencing was done on a sample of T cells isolated from PBMCs. CDR3 in DNA: TGTGCCAGCATAGGATGGTCGACAAGCCAGACCTACGAGCAGTACTTC. Residues: CASIGWSTSQTYEQYF.